One and the same sample provided the 30 T cell receptor beta chains below, sequenced in a study of blood T cells in healthy people across ages. A sample-barcoded 5' primer and a J-beta primer mix were used in a second PCR of about 7 to 12 cycles. TCRdb passed the 5' RACE reads through MiXCR, listing each CDR3 protein once. The sample lists about 650,000 distinct CDR3 sequences; over 40% were seen once. The sequencing sample was made of blood. These receptors were taken from a woman older than 75 in good health.

The chain couples TRBV20-1 to TRBJ2-7; a weak D match, TRBD2 (5 bases). In germline, CDR1 is DFQATT, CDR2 SNEGSKA (reference sequence). V shed 8 bases and J shed 2 bases, with 16 bases lying between them. CDR3 length: 13 amino acids. The CDR3 sequence is CSPLRADPYEQYF. CDR3 DNA: TGCAGTCCTCTACGAGCGGACCCCTACGAGCAGTACTTC.

About this clonotype itself: Possible read error: a much larger clone is one base away. The V and J genes are TRBV20-1 and TRBJ2-7; D is uncertain. The CDR3 spans 14 residues. From germline, CDR1 is DFQATT and CDR2 SNEGSKA (reference sequence). The V and J ends lost 0 bases and 5 bases respectively, with 14 bases between them. CDR3 region: CSARDGVINDEQYF. The CDR3 region has the DNA TGCAGTGCTAGAGATGGGGTTATAAACGACGAGCAGTACTTC.

This clonotype was picked up many times. This rearrangement joins TRBV5-1 to TRBJ2-1; possible D gene TRBD2, 7 bases. The V gene lost 4 bases and the J gene lost 4 bases, with 18 bases spanning the gap. In germline, CDR1 is SGHRS, CDR2 YFSETQ. This CDR3 contains 16 residues. CDR3 bases: TGCGCCAGCAGCCCCTCTGGCGGGGGCTCGTACAATGAGCAGTTCTTC. It encodes CASSPSGGGSYNEQFF. Full variable domain (remainder filled in from reference TRBV5-1 and TRBJ2-1): KAGVTQTPRYLIKTRGQQVTLSCSPISGHRSVSWYQQTPGQGLQFLFEYFSETQRNKGNFPGRFSGRQFSNSRSEMNVSTLELGDSALYLCASSPSGGGSYNEQFFGPGTRLTVL.

The chain joins TRBV12-3 or TRBV12-4 to TRBJ1-5; no clear D gene. Deletions cut 5 bases from V and 4 bases from J, with 6 bases between. CDR3 size: 12 residues. The CDR3 nucleotides read TGTGCCAGCAGTCCCCAAAATCAGCCCCAGCATTTT. Protein sequence: CASSPQNQPQHF.

The table lists this clonotype with a count of one. CDR3 coding DNA: TGCAGCGTTGAAGAAGGGACAGGCTTATCCTACGAGCAGTACTTC. Amino acid sequence: CSVEEGTGLSYEQYF. The chain uses TRBV29-1 and TRBJ2-7; TRBD1 matches at 8 bases. Germline trimming cut 0 bases from V and 1 base from J; bases unmatched to any gene: 5. The CDR3 has 15 residues. Germline CDR1 SQVTM, CDR2 ANQGSEA.

For this clonotype: A much larger clonotype is one base distant, so this may be a read error. V usage is TRBV2 and J usage is TRBJ2-1; 7 nucleotides agree with TRBD2. With V trimmed by 8 bases and J by 7 bases, 14 bases remained unmatched. From germline, CDR1 is SNHLY and CDR2 FYNNEI. This CDR3 has 15 amino acids. The CDR3 bases are TGTGCCAGCCGAGTTTATCTAGCAGCGGGGAATGAGCAGTTCTTC. This encodes CASRVYLAAGNEQFF.

Comments on this clonotype: This may be a read error, as it is one base from a much larger clone. The CDR3 sequence: CASSLGGGQINTEAFF. The CDR3 bases are TGTGCCAGCAGCTTGGGGGGGGGACAGATAAACACTGAAGCTTTCTTT. This chain joins TRBV5-5 and TRBJ1-1; TRBD1 matches at 7 bases. V shed 0 bases, J shed 2 bases, and the junction held 7 bases outside the gene matches. Germline CDR1 SGHKS, CDR2 YYEKEE (reference sequence). The CDR3 has 16 residues.

This chain joins TRBV11-2 and TRBJ2-5; possible D gene TRBD2, 6 bases. The tail of the sequence fits TRBJ2-4 better, so the J call may be wrong. Germline CDR1 is SGHAT and CDR2 is FQNNGV. The CDR3 runs to 14 residues. CDR3 in DNA: TGTGCCAGCAGCGCGGTGGGAGGCAAAAACATTCAGTACTTC. Encoded protein: CASSAVGGKNIQYF.

This sequence joins TRBV7-2 and TRBJ2-3; D uncertain. The CDR3 sequence is 15 residues long. The germline V gene encodes CDR1 SGHTA and CDR2 FQGNSA. Between the trimmed V and J ends, which lost 3 bases and 4 bases, there was a span of 14 bases. The DNA of the CDR3 is TGTGCCAGCAGCTTCTCCAGCCTAGAAGCAGATACGCAGTATTTT. Translation gives CASSFSSLEADTQYF.

The chain employs TRBV10-3 and TRBJ2-4, with D possibly TRBD1 on 6 matching bases. Matching the DNA end better, TRBJ2-7 makes the J call doubtful. This CDR3 region has 15 residues. The V gene's germline CDR1 is ENHRY and CDR2 SYGVKD. The CDR3 nucleotides are TGTGCCATCAGTGAGTCTCCAGGGGCGGTGAACGAGCAGTACTTC. The encoded protein is CAISESPGAVNEQYF.

In this sample, this clonotype turned up many times. This chain joins TRBV30 and TRBJ1-2; unclear D gene. The length of the CDR3 is 12 residues. The germline V and J ends were trimmed by 0 bases and 2 bases, with 4 bases remaining between them. Per the germline V gene, CDR1 is GTSNPN and CDR2 is SVGIG (reference sequence). CDR3 sequence: CAWSVQNYGYTF. As DNA, the CDR3 is TGTGCCTGGAGTGTACAGAACTATGGCTACACCTTC.

The chain couples TRBV29-1 to TRBJ2-7; D may be TRBD2 (5 bases). This CDR3 has 14 residues. Between the trimmed V and J ends, which lost 0 bases and 2 bases, there was a span of 11 bases. CDR1 and CDR2 from the germline V gene are SQVTM and ANQGSEA. Here the CDR3 DNA reads TGCAGCGTTGAAGATCTGAGGGTACCCTACGAGCAGTACTTC. Amino acid sequence: CSVEDLRVPYEQYF.

To note about this clonotype: A read error may be the cause here, since a much bigger clone is one base away. CDR3 bases: TGTGCCAGCACCAGCGGGGCCACAGATACGCAGTATTTT. Protein: CASTSGATDTQYF. The chain recombines TRBV7-3 with TRBJ2-3; TRBD2 matches 7 bases. V was pared by 7 bases and J by 2 bases, with 3 bases of the junction left unmatched. This CDR3 is built from 13 residues. Per germline, CDR1 SGHTA and CDR2 FQGTGA.

This clonotype has just a few counts. J is TRBJ1-1 and V is TRBV5-1; D remains ambiguous. The CDR3 extends over 11 amino acids. Germline CDR1 SGHRS, CDR2 YFSETQ. Trimming took 6 bases from V and 7 from J, leaving 10 bases between them. CDR3 sequence: CASTLGSEAFF. The CDR3 DNA reads as TGCGCCAGCACCCTCGGTAGTGAAGCTTTCTTT.

This clonotype has a handful of counts. The rearrangement links TRBV3-1 to TRBJ2-2; no reliable D call. Germline CDR1 and CDR2: LGHDT and YNNKEL (reference sequence). V dropped 4 bases and J dropped 4 bases, with 4 bases sitting between them. The CDR3 runs to 12 residues. The CDR3 reads CASSLPTGELFF. The DNA of the CDR3 is TGTGCCAGCAGCCTCCCCACCGGGGAGCTGTTTTTT.

This clonotype showed up just once. The chain uses TRBV6-5 and TRBJ2-1; possible D gene TRBD1, 7 bases. Trimming stripped 4 bases from V and 6 bases from J, with 19 bases between. The CDR3 spans 16 residues. Germline V gene sequence: CDR1 MNHEY, CDR2 SVGAGI. CDR3 DNA sequence: TGTGCCAGCAGTTCCTGGAGGGGGCAGGGGGTCAATGAGCAGTTCTTC. Residues: CASSSWRGQGVNEQFF.

The rearrangement links TRBV7-9 to TRBJ1-4; D gene ambiguous. Germline CDR1 and CDR2: SEHNR and FQNEAQ (reference sequence). The CDR3 sequence is 15 residues long. V dropped 5 bases and J dropped 6 bases, with 16 bases sitting between them. The CDR3 loop is CASSLRHSEDEKLFF. The CDR3 DNA is TGTGCCAGCAGCCTACGACATTCCGAAGATGAAAAACTGTTTTTT.

At least ten counts were recorded for this clonotype. A much larger clone is a single base away; this may be a read error. V is TRBV6-6 and J is TRBJ2-7; D gene ambiguous. The V gene lost 3 bases and the J gene lost 7 bases, with 7 bases spanning the gap. Per germline, CDR1 MNHNY and CDR2 SVGAGI (reference sequence). This CDR3 comprises 11 residues. The CDR3 is CASSYMREQYF. DNA of the CDR3: TGTGCCAGCAGTTATATGCGTGAGCAGTACTTC.

This clonotype was detected many times. The chain joins TRBV12-3 or TRBV12-4 to TRBJ2-3, with D unresolved. CDR3 length: 15 residues. V dropped 6 bases and J dropped 2 bases, with 15 bases sitting between them. The CDR3 here is CASSHVGRPTDTQYF. The CDR3 coding sequence is TGTGCCAGCAGCCACGTGGGCAGACCCACAGATACGCAGTATTTT.

Note on this clonotype: This may arise from a read error, as a much more abundant clone is one base away. The chain joins TRBV5-1 to TRBJ2-1, with 11 bases aligning to TRBD2. From germline, CDR1 is SGHRS and CDR2 YFSETQ. The CDR3 extends over 15 amino acids. CDR3 amino acids: CASSSLAGGDNGQFF. In DNA, the CDR3 is TGCGCCAGCAGCTCCCTAGCGGGGGGTGATAATGGGCAGTTCTTC.

The chain carries TRBV10-3 and TRBJ2-1; unclear D gene. CDR3 length equals 13 residues. With 8 bases removed from V and 6 bases from J, the gap between germline ends came to 14 bases. Germline loops: CDR1 ENHRY, CDR2 SYGVKD. In nucleotides, the CDR3 is TGTGCCATCGGCTCCCTGGACCGCAATGAGCAGTTCTTC. It translates to CAIGSLDRNEQFF.

The genes are TRBV7-9 and TRBJ2-1; perhaps TRBD1 as D (6 bases). The last part of the DNA fits TRBJ2-7 better; the J call may be wrong. The CDR3 totals 14 residues. CDR1 and CDR2 (germline): SEHNR, FQNEAQ (reference sequence). This chain's CDR3 is CASSPGHPYNEQYF. The CDR3 coding sequence is TGTGCCAGCAGCCCGGGACACCCCTACAATGAGCAGTACTTC.

This clonotype showed up many times. The chain couples TRBV12-3 or TRBV12-4 to TRBJ2-1, with D tentatively TRBD1 or TRBD2 (5 bases each). CDR3 size: 13 residues. The V gene lost 1 base and the J gene lost 9 bases, with 10 bases spanning the gap. The DNA of the CDR3 is TGTGCCAGCAGTTTAGGAGGGGCGAGTGAGCAGTTCTTC. Protein: CASSLGGASEQFF.

This clonotype showed up many times. The chain carries TRBV21-1 and TRBJ2-2; the D call in the table, TRBD1, was not verified against the DNA. TRBV21-1 is labeled a pseudogene. The CDR3 is made up of 15 amino acids. The CDR3 nucleotides read TGTGCCAGCAGCAAAGAGGGGGCGAACACCGGGGAGCTGTTTTTT. Amino acid sequence: CASSKEGANTGELFF.

A few counts support this clonotype. The chain combines TRBV10-3 with TRBJ2-5, with 9 nucleotides matching TRBD2. The CDR3 extends over 14 amino acids. Germline values: CDR1 ENHRY, CDR2 SYGVKD. Germline trimming cut 3 bases from V and 5 bases from J; bases unmatched to any gene: 4. The CDR3 loop is CAISDIGLAETQYF. DNA for the CDR3: TGTGCCATCAGTGATATTGGACTAGCGGAGACCCAGTACTTC.

CDR3 DNA sequence: TGTGCCAGCAGTCCCGCTTTTAACATTCAGTACTTC. It encodes CASSPAFNIQYF. This chain uses TRBV7-2 with TRBJ2-4; D is undetermined. V dropped 6 bases and J dropped 7 bases, with 10 bases sitting between them. The CDR3 totals 12 residues. Germline V gene sequence: CDR1 SGHTA, CDR2 FQGNSA.

The V call is TRBV28, the J call TRBJ2-1; a weak D match, TRBD2 (7 bases). V lost 6 bases and J lost 12, with 15 bases in between. The V gene's germline CDR1 is MDHEN and CDR2 SYDVKM. The CDR3 has 12 amino acids. CDR3 coding DNA: TGTGCCAGCAGCCGAGGGGGGGCGGTGCAGTTCTTC. Residues: CASSRGGAVQFF.

The rearrangement uses TRBV30 and TRBJ2-6; the match to TRBD1 covers 10 bases. Trimming at V came to 7 bases and at J to 0 bases, leaving 12 bases not matched to a gene. CDR1 and CDR2 from the germline V gene are GTSNPN and SVGIG (reference sequence). The length of the CDR3 is 18 residues. The CDR3 bases are TGTGCCTTCTCGCCAGGACAGGGGGTTTGCTCTGGGGCCAACGTCCTGACTTTC. It yields the protein CAFSPGQGVCSGANVLTF.

The V gene is TRBV20-1, the J gene TRBJ2-1; 7 bases match TRBD2. The germline CDR1 and CDR2 sequences are DFQATT and SNEGSKA (reference sequence). The CDR3 covers 15 residues. The V gene end was trimmed by 6 bases and the J gene end by 1 base; junction bases not matched to a gene: 9. CDR3 in DNA: TGCAGTGCCCCCTCTCCGCGGGAGTCCTACAATGAGCAGTTCTTC. This encodes CSAPSPRESYNEQFF.

This clonotype appeared once. CDR3 sequence reads: CASRQGPYYGYTF. For the CDR3, the DNA is TGTGCCAGCAGGCAGGGGCCCTACTATGGCTACACCTTC. The V and J genes are TRBV6-5 and TRBJ1-2; D possibly corresponds to TRBD1 (6 bases). The CDR3 is made up of 13 amino acids. The V gene lost 6 bases and the J gene lost 3 bases, with 11 bases spanning the gap. The germline V gene has CDR1 MNHEY and CDR2 SVGAGI.